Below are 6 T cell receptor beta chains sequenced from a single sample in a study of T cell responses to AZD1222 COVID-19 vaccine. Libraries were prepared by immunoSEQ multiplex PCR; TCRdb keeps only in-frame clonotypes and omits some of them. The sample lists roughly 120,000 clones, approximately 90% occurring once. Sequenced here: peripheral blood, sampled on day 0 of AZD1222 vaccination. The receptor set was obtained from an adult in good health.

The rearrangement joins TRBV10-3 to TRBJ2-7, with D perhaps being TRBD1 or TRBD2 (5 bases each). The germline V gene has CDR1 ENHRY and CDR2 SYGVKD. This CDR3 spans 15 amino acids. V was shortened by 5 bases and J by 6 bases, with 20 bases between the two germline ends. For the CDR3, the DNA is TGTGCCATCAGTCCCGGAGATACGGGTGGGGGCGAGCAGTACTTC. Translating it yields CAISPGDTGGGEQYF.

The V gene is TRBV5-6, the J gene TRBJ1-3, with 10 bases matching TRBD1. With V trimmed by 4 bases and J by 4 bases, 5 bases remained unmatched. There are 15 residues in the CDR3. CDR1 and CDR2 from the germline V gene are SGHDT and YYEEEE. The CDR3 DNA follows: TGTGCCAGCAGCACCCCGGGACAGGGGGGAAACACCATATATTTT. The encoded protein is CASSTPGQGGNTIYF.

As DNA, the CDR3 is TGTGCCAGCAGTTTGATCCACGGTGTGGGCAACTATGGCTACACCTTC. It codes for CASSLIHGVGNYGYTF. The chain couples TRBV27 to TRBJ1-2; D not resolved. The V gene's germline CDR1 is MNHEY and CDR2 SMNVEV (reference sequence). With 3 bases removed from V and 2 bases from J, the gap between germline ends came to 16 bases. The CDR3 length is 16 residues.

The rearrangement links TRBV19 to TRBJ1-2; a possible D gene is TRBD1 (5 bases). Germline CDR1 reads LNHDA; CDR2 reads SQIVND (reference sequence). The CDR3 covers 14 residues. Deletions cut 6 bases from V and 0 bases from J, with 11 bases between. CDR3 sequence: CASSAAGPNYGYTF. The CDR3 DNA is TGTGCCAGTAGCGCCGCAGGGCCTAACTATGGCTACACCTTC.

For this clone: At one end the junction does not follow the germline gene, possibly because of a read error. The CDR3 sequence is CASTGDGPPHF. CDR3 bases: TGTGCCAGCACCGGGGACGGTCCCCCGCATTTT. The chain is built from TRBV12-3 or TRBV12-4 and TRBJ1-5, with D maybe TRBD1 (5 bases). The length of the CDR3 is 11 residues.

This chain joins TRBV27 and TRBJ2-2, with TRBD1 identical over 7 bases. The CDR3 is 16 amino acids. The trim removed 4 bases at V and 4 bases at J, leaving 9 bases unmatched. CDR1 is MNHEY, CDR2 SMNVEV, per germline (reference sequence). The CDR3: CASSSRVPGGTGELFF. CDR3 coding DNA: TGTGCCAGCAGTTCCCGGGTCCCAGGGGGCACCGGGGAGCTGTTTTTT.